A selection of T cell receptor beta chains follows, all from one sample in a study of cytomegalovirus exposure and HLA in healthy donors. Clones were sequenced by immunoSEQ multiplex PCR, and TCRdb holds only the in-frame ones, with some missing. The table includes 200,000 to 250,000 clones, under 95% detected once. The sample comprised PBMCs. The origin of the receptors is a woman aged 18-29 years in good health and CMV-seronegative. The CDR3 runs from the conserved cysteine through the conserved F or W. The D gene is left open where the match is weak. Rows give clone size only sometimes, using once, few, many, or a class for an expanded clone.

j_call | v_call | clone_size | d_call | cdr3_aa | cdr3_nt
TRBJ1-1 | TRBV5-1 | . | . | CASSLYAQGTMNTEAFF | TGCGCCAGCAGCTTGTACGCCCAGGGAACGATGAACACTGAAGCTTTCTTT
TRBJ2-7 | TRBV27 | . | . | CASRPSFRGEQYF | TGTGCCAGCAGGCCCTCTTTCCGGGGTGAGCAGTACTTC
TRBJ1-2 | TRBV5-1 | . | . | CASSLEGDSRDPNYGYTF | TGCGCCAGCAGCTTGGAAGGGGACTCCAGAGACCCTAACTATGGCTACACCTTC
TRBJ1-2 | TRBV19 | . | TRBD1 | CASSPPGQGAGYTF | TGTGCCAGTAGTCCTCCGGGACAGGGGGCGGGCTACACCTTC
TRBJ2-7 | TRBV27 | . | . | CASSYRLSAYEQYF | TGTGCCAGCAGTTACAGGTTATCAGCCTACGAGCAGTACTTC
TRBJ2-2 | TRBV27 | . | TRBD2 | CASSRKAGANTGELFF | TGTGCCAGCAGTCGTAAAGCGGGGGCGAACACCGGGGAGCTGTTTTTT
TRBJ2-1 | TRBV19 | . | TRBD2 | CASSMGLAFAEQFF | TGTGCCAGTAGTATGGGACTAGCGTTCGCTGAGCAGTTCTTC
TRBJ2-7 | TRBV5-1 | . | . | CASSLEPRRGEQYF | TGCGCCAGCAGCTTGGAACCCCGAAGAGGCGAGCAGTACTTC
TRBJ2-7 | TRBV5-1 | . | . | CASSYRGNLPYEQYF | TGCGCCAGCAGCTACCGCGGGAATTTGCCCTACGAGCAGTACTTC
TRBJ1-2 | TRBV6-1 | . | . | CASSGGGNYGYTF | TGTGCCAGCAGCGGGGGGGGAAACTATGGCTACACCTTC
TRBJ2-3 | TRBV28 | . | . | CASSFNAGITDTQYF | TGTGCCAGCAGTTTTAATGCGGGGATCACAGATACGCAGTATTTT
TRBJ2-2 | TRBV7-7 | once | TRBD1 | CASRGDSFPGELFF | TGTGCCAGCAGAGGGGACAGCTTCCCCGGGGAGCTGTTTTTT
TRBJ2-5 | TRBV4-2 | . | TRBD2 | CASSSRGLAGEETQYF | TGTGCCAGCAGCTCCCGGGGACTAGCGGGAGAAGAGACCCAGTACTTC
TRBJ2-2 | TRBV7-3 | . | TRBD2 | CASSFLAGNGELFF | TGTGCCAGCAGCTTTTTAGCGGGGAACGGGGAGCTGTTTTTT
TRBJ2-7 | TRBV2 | . | . | CASSGRTWAGEQYF | TGTGCCAGCAGTGGCCGGACCTGGGCGGGCGAGCAGTACTTC
TRBJ2-5 | TRBV29-1 | . | TRBD1 | CSVNVGQGWQTQYF | TGCAGCGTTAACGTAGGACAGGGGTGGCAGACCCAGTACTTC
TRBJ2-7 | TRBV6-1 | . | TRBD2 | CAIQSGGLPYEQYF | TGTGCCATCCAGAGCGGGGGCTTACCCTACGAGCAGTACTTC
TRBJ1-2 | TRBV20-1 | . | . | CSALHRDGYTF | TGCAGTGCTCTCCACAGAGATGGCTACACCTTC
TRBJ2-1 | TRBV29-1 | once | . | CSVTTEPYNEQFF | TGCAGCGTCACCACTGAGCCCTACAATGAGCAGTTCTTC
TRBJ2-3 | TRBV5-8 | . | TRBD2 | CASSLLAGGPSTQYF | TGTGCCAGCAGCCTACTAGCGGGGGGCCCCAGTACGCAGTATTTT
TRBJ1-5 | TRBV15 | . | . | CATSLDRNQPQHF | TGTGCCACCAGCCTAGACAGGAATCAGCCCCAGCATTTT
TRBJ1-5 | TRBV19 | . | TRBD1 | CASRTGQGRGNQPQHF | TGTGCCAGTAGGACCGGACAGGGTCGGGGCAATCAGCCCCAGCATTTT
TRBJ1-4 | TRBV6-4 | . | . | CASSDLLGGNEKLFF | TGTGCCAGCAGTGACTTGTTGGGGGGTAATGAAAAACTGTTTTTT
TRBJ1-1 | TRBV6-5 | . | . | CASSYARPNTEAFF | TGTGCCAGCAGTTATGCCAGGCCGAACACTGAAGCTTTCTTT
TRBJ1-6 | TRBV28 | . | TRBD1 | CASGTDSRTDNSPLHF | TGTGCCAGCGGGACAGACTCTCGGACTGATAATTCACCCCTCCACTTT
TRBJ2-3 | TRBV28 | . | TRBD2 | CASSPAGEGTQYF | TGTGCCAGCAGTCCCGCGGGAGAGGGTACGCAGTATTTT
TRBJ2-7 | TRBV14 | . | TRBD2 | CASSQGGLAGTSGEQYF | TGTGCCAGCAGCCAGGGAGGACTAGCGGGGACGTCGGGTGAGCAGTACTTC
TRBJ2-1 | TRBV10-3 | . | . | CATESIQGIYNEQFF | TGTGCCACCGAATCGATACAGGGAATCTACAATGAGCAGTTCTTC
TRBJ1-1 | TRBV18 | . | . | CASSPGRANTEAFF | TGTGCCAGCTCACCGGGCAGGGCGAACACTGAAGCTTTCTTT
TRBJ1-5 | TRBV18 | . | TRBD1 | CASTEPPGQNQPQHF | TGTGCCAGCACAGAGCCTCCGGGACAGAATCAGCCCCAGCATTTT
TRBJ2-1 | TRBV9 | . | . | CASSVVSGDHSYNEQFF | TGTGCCAGCAGCGTAGTATCAGGGGACCACTCCTACAATGAGCAGTTCTTC
TRBJ1-1 | TRBV30 | few | TRBD1 | CAWGGQLNTEAFF | TGTGCCTGGGGGGGACAGCTGAACACTGAAGCTTTCTTT
TRBJ2-7 | TRBV2 | . | TRBD2 | CAQDWLAGYEQYF | TGTGCCCAAGACTGGCTAGCGGGATACGAGCAGTACTTC
TRBJ2-1 | TRBV30 | . | TRBD2 | CAWSVWTSGRKNEQFF | TGTGCCTGGAGTGTCTGGACTAGCGGGAGAAAGAATGAGCAGTTCTTC
TRBJ1-2 | TRBV5-4 | once | . | CASSLPSNYGYTF | TGTGCCAGCAGCTTGCCGTCTAACTATGGCTACACCTTC
TRBJ1-4 | TRBV19 | . | . | CASSITFAGEYEKLFF | TGTGCCAGTAGTATCACGTTCGCGGGAGAGTATGAAAAACTGTTTTTT
TRBJ2-7 | TRBV6-5 | . | . | CASSRGKGEQYF | TGTGCCAGCAGCCGCGGTAAGGGGGAGCAGTACTTC
TRBJ2-2 | TRBV5-1 | . | TRBD2 | CASSLFTGGGTGELFF | TGCGCCAGCAGCTTGTTCACGGGAGGCGGAACCGGGGAGCTGTTTTTT
TRBJ1-5 | TRBV7-2 | . | TRBD1 | CASSQGQGLNQPQHF | TGTGCCAGCAGCCAGGGACAGGGGCTGAATCAGCCCCAGCATTTT
TRBJ2-7 | TRBV7-6 | . | TRBD2 | CASSFQRTSGRIYEQYF | TGTGCCAGCAGCTTTCAGCGGACTAGCGGGAGGATATACGAGCAGTACTTC
TRBJ2-5 | TRBV19 | . | TRBD2 | CASSLTSAFAETQYF | TGTGCCAGTAGTTTAACTAGCGCCTTCGCCGAGACCCAGTACTTC
TRBJ2-1 | TRBV2 | . | TRBD2 | CASSTNPGLRYNEQFF | TGTGCCAGCAGTACGAATCCGGGACTAAGGTACAATGAGCAGTTCTTC
TRBJ1-2 | TRBV2 | . | . | CASSELGRGWGYTF | TGTGCCAGCAGTGAATTAGGCAGGGGATGGGGCTACACCTTC
TRBJ1-5 | TRBV18 | . | . | CASSLYSNQPQHF | TGTGCCAGCTCACTATATAGCAATCAGCCCCAGCATTTT
TRBJ2-5 | TRBV30 | . | TRBD2 | CAWAGEKTQYF | TGTGCCTGGGCGGGAGAAAAGACCCAGTACTTC
TRBJ1-1 | TRBV30 | . | . | CAWSIGNVGGRTEAFF | TGTGCCTGGAGTATAGGAAACGTGGGGGGGAGAACTGAAGCTTTCTTT
TRBJ1-2 | TRBV11-2 | . | TRBD1 | CASSSNGQGEAYGYTF | TGTGCCAGCAGCTCCAACGGCCAGGGGGAGGCCTATGGCTACACCTTC
TRBJ2-5 | TRBV5-6 | . | TRBD1 | CASSLTGGQETQYF | TGTGCCAGCAGCTTGACAGGGGGCCAAGAGACCCAGTACTTC
TRBJ2-5 | TRBV10-3 | . | . | CAIRAQETQYF | TGTGCCATTCGCGCACAAGAGACCCAGTACTTC